This T cell receptor beta chain is from a study of control samples from healthy donors and cancer patients. TCRdb keeps only in-frame clones here, not all; method: immunoSEQ multiplex PCR. The sample carries 120,000 or so clones, 87% recorded once. V was shortened by 5 bases and J by 4 bases, with 10 bases between the two germline ends. The V gene's germline CDR1 is WNHNN and CDR2 SYGVQD (reference sequence). The CDR3 runs 13 residues. The gene calls are TRBV10-1 and TRBJ2-3; D is uncertain. The sample comprised blood. This TCR was recovered from a young man in good health. The CDR3 nucleotides read TGCGCCAGCAGTCTAAAACTTGCAGATACGCAGTATTTT. As protein: CASSLKLADTQYF.